Sequencing of this T cell receptor (beta chain) was carried out in a study of graft-versus-host responses after intestinal transplantation. CDR3 length equals 13 residues. V lost 8 bases, J lost 1 base, and 11 bases lay in between. Germline assignment: CDR1 WSHSY and CDR2 SAAADI. Both intraepithelial and lamina propria lymphocytes were released by processing graft tissue. Generated by immunoSEQ multiplex PCR, the TCRdb table keeps only in-frame clones and is missing some. The data show under 9,000 clones, with 60% to 80% seen just once and roughly 9.6% held by the top ten. The chain combines TRBV10-2 with TRBJ1-2; unclear D gene. This TCR derives from a human patient who received an intestinal transplant, so some T cells may come from the graft donor. The sample consisted of ileum tissue, taken roughly 450 days after transplant. The DNA for the CDR3 is TGCGCCAGCGGACCCCGGGATAACTATGGCTACACCTTC. As protein: CASGPRDNYGYTF.